These 22 T cell receptor beta chains were all obtained from the same sample, sequenced in a study of patients and donors after allogeneic stem cell transplantation. MiXCR, applied by TCRdb to the RT-PCR reads, yields one record per CDR3 protein. The table has 920,000 or so distinct CDR3 sequences, more than 15% seen once; the top ten hold roughly 6%. Sequenced input: blood, either unsorted or a sorted T cell fraction (not recorded which). The source of these receptors is a human donor who was either an allogeneic HSCT recipient or a stem cell or donor lymphocyte infusion donor (not recorded which). It is not recorded whose cells these are; they may come from a transplant donor.

The rearrangement links TRBV12-3 or TRBV12-4 to TRBJ2-7; no definite D call. The CDR3 consists of 13 residues. The V end lost 2 bases, the J end lost 5 bases, and 10 bases lay between the germline ends. The CDR3 bases are TGTGCCAGCAGTTTAACCGGGCTCGACGAGCAGTACTTC. This codes for CASSLTGLDEQYF.

The rearrangement uses TRBV15 and TRBJ2-1; the match to TRBD1 covers 8 bases. V gave up 4 bases and J gave up 2 bases; unmatched junction bases: 4. This CDR3 spans 15 amino acids. Germline values: CDR1 LNHNV, CDR2 YYDKDF (reference sequence). The CDR3: CATSTGTGPYNEQFF. The CDR3 DNA follows: TGTGCCACCAGCACCGGGACAGGTCCCTACAATGAGCAGTTCTTC.

This clonotype was observed a single time. V is TRBV20-1 and J is TRBJ1-4, with a tentative D call TRBD1 (6 bases). CDR3 length equals 14 residues. From germline, CDR1 is DFQATT and CDR2 SNEGSKA (reference sequence). The V and J ends lost 5 bases and 7 bases respectively, with 17 bases between them. The CDR3 region is CSAHTGRNGEKLFF. Here the CDR3 DNA reads TGCAGTGCTCATACAGGGAGGAATGGTGAAAAACTGTTTTTT.

The chain has TRBV4-2 and TRBJ2-3; tentatively, D is TRBD1 (6 bases). Germline V gene sequence: CDR1 LGHNA, CDR2 YNFKEQ. There are 16 residues in the CDR3. Deletions cut 4 bases from V and 6 bases from J, with 20 bases between. This CDR3 is CASSPRGQTPVDTQYF. CDR3 nucleotide sequence: TGTGCCAGCAGCCCTCGGGGACAAACCCCGGTGGATACGCAGTATTTT.

V is TRBV7-2 and J is TRBJ2-1, with D possibly being TRBD1 or TRBD2 (5 bases each). The ends were cut back, 5 bases at V and 2 bases at J, with 16 bases in the middle. The CDR3 covers 16 residues. Germline loops: CDR1 SGHTA, CDR2 FQGNSA. For the CDR3, the DNA is TGTGCCAGCAGCCCCCGGGACCCCGGACCCTACAATGAGCAGTTCTTC. It codes for CASSPRDPGPYNEQFF.

This clonotype has a count of ten or more. The chain links TRBV6-5 to TRBJ1-2; D call uncertain. The CDR3 is 15 residues long. Trimming took 6 bases from V and 1 from J, leaving 15 bases between them. From germline, CDR1 is MNHEY and CDR2 SVGAGI. The CDR3 sequence is CASSYNTALNYGYTF. The CDR3 bases are TGTGCCAGCAGCTACAATACCGCGCTTAACTATGGCTACACCTTC.

This clonotype was counted between two and nine times. The gene calls are TRBV20-1 and TRBJ2-1; D tentatively fits TRBD1 or TRBD2 (6 bases each). V was cut by 0 bases and J by 8 bases, with 26 bases left in between. This CDR3 has 18 residues. CDR1 DFQATT and CDR2 SNEGSKA come from the germline V gene (reference sequence). CDR3 loop: CSARDQGTRARGSDEQFF. CDR3 coding DNA: TGCAGTGCTAGAGATCAGGGGACTCGAGCAAGGGGTAGCGATGAGCAGTTCTTC.

In nucleotides, the CDR3 is TGTGCCAGCAGCCGCCGGGGTAGCGGGGGCACAGATACGCAGTATTTT. It codes for CASSRRGSGGTDTQYF. This chain uses TRBV7-2 with TRBJ2-3, with 8 bases lining up with TRBD2. Germline trimming cut 5 bases from V and 1 base from J; bases unmatched to any gene: 8. Germline CDR1 and CDR2: SGHTA and FQGNSA. The CDR3 extends over 16 amino acids.

This clonotype has only a few counts. CDR3 bases: TGTGCCAGCAGCTTAACCGGGGCCAACTACGAGCAGTACTTC. Translating gives CASSLTGANYEQYF. The chain has TRBV7-3 and TRBJ2-7; D may correspond to TRBD1 or TRBD2 (5 bases each). This CDR3 comprises 14 residues. V was trimmed by 0 bases and J by 3 bases, leaving 9 bases between them. The V gene's germline CDR1 is SGHTA and CDR2 FQGTGA.

V gene TRBV27 combines with J gene TRBJ1-4; 10 bases match TRBD1. J was trimmed by 8 bases and V by 3 bases; bases with no gene match: 3. Germline lookup yields CDR1 MNHEY and CDR2 SMNVEV (reference sequence). The CDR3 totals 14 residues. The CDR3 bases are TGTGCCAGCAGTTTCGGGACAGGGGCCGAAAAACTGTTTTTT. Protein sequence: CASSFGTGAEKLFF.

This clonotype was counted a few times. This chain connects TRBV29-1 to TRBJ2-7; 9 bases are a match to TRBD2. Looked up from germline, CDR1 is SQVTM and CDR2 is ANQGSEA. There are 15 residues in the CDR3. J was trimmed by 3 bases and V by 3 bases; bases with no gene match: 9. Here the CDR3 DNA reads TGCAGCGTTGATAAGGTGCGGGAGGGCCGCTACGAGCAGTACTTC. Amino acids: CSVDKVREGRYEQYF.

The chain links TRBV27 to TRBJ2-7; 7 nucleotides line up with TRBD1. The CDR3 runs 14 residues. V was clipped by 4 bases and J by 4 bases; unmatched bases: 7. The germline V gene encodes CDR1 MNHEY and CDR2 SMNVEV (reference sequence). The CDR3 DNA follows: TGTGCCAGCAGTTCCGGGACAGTTACTTACGAGCAGTACTTC. Amino acid sequence: CASSSGTVTYEQYF.

This clonotype was picked up a small number of times. The chain recombines TRBV12-3 or TRBV12-4 with TRBJ1-3, with no clear D. V lost 2 bases and J 0 bases, leaving 11 bases between the germline ends. This CDR3 is 16 amino acids long. DNA for the CDR3: TGTGCCAGCAGTTTACCCGCGTTCGGCTCTGGAAACACCATATATTTT. This translates into CASSLPAFGSGNTIYF.

This rearrangement joins TRBV20-1 to TRBJ1-1; D unclear. Germline V gene lookup returns CDR1 DFQATT and CDR2 SNEGSKA (reference sequence). The CDR3 is 16 residues long. Between the trimmed V and J ends, which lost 1 base and 0 bases, there was a span of 15 bases. The CDR3 region is CSARVFWAGMNTEAFF. CDR3 nucleotides: TGCAGTGCTAGAGTATTTTGGGCGGGTATGAACACTGAAGCTTTCTTT.

This clonotype appeared a few times. The V and J genes are TRBV6-4 and TRBJ2-3, with D uncertain. With 3 bases removed from V and 0 bases from J, the gap between germline ends came to 13 bases. Germline V lookup: CDR1 MRHNA, CDR2 SNTAGT. The CDR3 extends over 16 amino acids. The CDR3 DNA is TGTGCCAGCAGTGAGTGGGCTGGCGGTAGCACAGATACGCAGTATTTT. This encodes CASSEWAGGSTDTQYF.

This clonotype was counted at least ten times. The gene calls are TRBV12-3 or TRBV12-4 and TRBJ2-3; D is unclear. Trimming shortened V by 4 bases and J by 7 bases, and 6 bases separated the two germline ends. CDR3 length equals 11 residues. The CDR3 loop is CASSSPNTQYF. The CDR3 nucleotides read TGTGCCAGCAGTTCCCCGAATACGCAGTATTTT.

The rearrangement joins TRBV2 to TRBJ2-7; D possibly corresponds to TRBD2 (6 bases). V was pared by 3 bases and J by 3 bases, with 12 bases between. Germline V gene data show CDR1 as SNHLY and CDR2 as FYNNEI. The CDR3 spans 14 residues. The CDR3 here is CASSDVAGFYEQYF. For the CDR3, the DNA is TGTGCCAGCAGTGATGTCGCGGGATTCTACGAGCAGTACTTC.

This sequence joins TRBV19 and TRBJ2-2, with unresolved D. Germline V gene sequence: CDR1 LNHDA, CDR2 SQIVND (reference sequence). V was cut by 3 bases and J by 3 bases, with 8 bases left in between. CDR3 length: 14 amino acids. CDR3 bases: TGTGCCAGTAGTATCGTTTCACACACCGGGGAGCTGTTTTTT. The encoded protein is CASSIVSHTGELFF.

The chain couples TRBV30 to TRBJ2-3, with unresolved D. This CDR3 comprises 11 residues. Germline V lookup: CDR1 GTSNPN, CDR2 SVGIG (reference sequence). Trimming left V 4 bases short and J 0 bases short, with 2 bases between. The CDR3 DNA reads TGTGCCTGGACCAGCACAGATACGCAGTATTTT. The encoded protein is CAWTSTDTQYF.

The table lists this clonotype with a few counts. The rearrangement joins TRBV5-1 to TRBJ2-7; no firm D call. The germline V gene has CDR1 SGHRS and CDR2 YFSETQ. The V end lost 5 bases, the J end lost 3 bases, and 15 bases lay between the germline ends. This CDR3 contains 14 residues. CDR3 coding DNA: TGCGCCAGCAGGCCGAGCGACGGGTTCTACGAGCAGTACTTC. Translating gives CASRPSDGFYEQYF.

There are many counts of this clonotype. The rearrangement links TRBV12-3 or TRBV12-4 to TRBJ2-3; 8 nucleotides match TRBD2. V was pared by 3 bases and J by 4 bases, with 3 bases of the junction left unmatched. The CDR3 is 14 residues long. CDR3 in amino acids: CASSLSGGADTQYF. CDR3 nucleotide sequence: TGTGCCAGCAGTTTGAGCGGGGGTGCAGATACGCAGTATTTT.

This clonotype has more than one count but fewer than ten. This chain connects TRBV4-3 to TRBJ2-7; possibly TRBD1 for D (6 bases). Germline V gene data show CDR1 as LGHNA and CDR2 as YSLEER. This CDR3 comprises 15 residues. V lost 1 base and J lost 4, with 14 bases in between. The CDR3 DNA sequence: TGCGCCAGCAGCCAAGGGGGGACATCAGTTTACGAGCAGTACTTC. It translates to CASSQGGTSVYEQYF.